This T cell receptor (beta chain) was observed in a study of regulatory T cells in long-lasting Graves disease. This sample's time point: newly diagnosed GD, antithyroid drugs for less than 3 months. RNA isolated from PBMCs was used to make the TCR library. In germline, CDR1 is MDHEN, CDR2 SYDVKM. This CDR3 has 12 residues. The germline V and J ends were trimmed by 8 bases and 7 bases, with 14 bases remaining between them. In building TCR beta libraries, iRepertoire HTBI primers were used together with Arm-PCR of CDR3 regions. Authors' methods: Samples jointly harbored about 62 TRBV and about 14 TRBJ segments. TCRdb passed the multiplex PCR reads through MiXCR, listing each CDR3 protein once. The V and J calls reflect TCRdb's pipeline rather than the authors' work. The sample records some 460,000 distinct CDR3 sequences, roughly 17% being singletons. The data also belong to a second study, concerning T cells in Graves' hyperthyroidism and ophthalmopathy.

The sequence was collected from a man in his forties with Graves disease. The specimen was peripheral blood mononuclear cells (PBMCs), collected at new diagnosis, from a patient treated with antithyroid drugs. The chain carries TRBV28 and TRBJ2-5, with D unclear. CDR3 sequence: CASGPKLGTQYF. CDR3 nucleotide sequence: TGTGCCAGCGGCCCGAAGTTGGGGACCCAGTACTTC.